These 20 T cell receptor beta chains were all obtained from the same sample, sequenced in a study of blood T cell repertoires in COVID-19. Some clones are missing from TCRdb's copy, which holds only in-frame ones; the method was immunoSEQ multiplex PCR. Of 200,000 to 250,000 clones listed, about 85% were seen once; the top ten hold over 9.5%. The sample comprised peripheral blood. These receptors were obtained from a woman between 18 and 29 years old who had recovered from COVID-19.

This chain joins TRBV5-6 and TRBJ2-7; D is possibly TRBD1 (6 bases). CDR3 size: 13 residues. V dropped 4 bases and J dropped 2 bases, with 10 bases sitting between them. CDR1 is SGHDT, CDR2 YYEEEE, per germline. The CDR3 sequence is CASSQRQAYEQYF. For the CDR3, the DNA is TGTGCCAGCAGCCAGAGACAGGCCTACGAGCAGTACTTC.

The rearrangement joins TRBV10-2 to TRBJ2-2; 7 positions match TRBD1. Germline assignment: CDR1 WSHSY and CDR2 SAAADI. The CDR3 sequence is 14 residues long. V lost 6 bases to trimming and J lost 3 bases; unmatched junction nucleotides: 4. CDR3 in DNA: TGCGCCAGCAGAACCGGGACAGACACCGGGGAGCTGTTTTTT. This codes for CASRTGTDTGELFF.

This chain uses TRBV12-3 or TRBV12-4 with TRBJ1-2, with 9 bases identical to TRBD1. The CDR3 runs to 13 residues. J lost 5 bases, V lost 5 bases, and 3 bases had no gene match. For the CDR3, the DNA is TGTGCCAGCAGTATACAGGGGGCTTATGGCTACACCTTC. This encodes CASSIQGAYGYTF.

In its sample, this clone was seen once. The chain is built from TRBV5-1 and TRBJ1-6; D is possibly TRBD1 (5 bases). The CDR3 is 14 residues long. Germline lookup yields CDR1 SGHRS and CDR2 YFSETQ. With 0 bases removed from V and 10 bases from J, the gap between germline ends came to 11 bases. DNA for the CDR3: TGCGCCAGCAGCTTGGAAGGGGCTCGGTCACCCCTCCACTTT. It translates to CASSLEGARSPLHF.

This clone appeared once. This chain links TRBV3-1 (or the pseudogene TRBV3-2) with TRBJ1-5, with D unresolved. CDR1 and CDR2 (germline): LGHDT, YNNKEL (reference sequence). The CDR3 totals 12 residues. V was cut by 8 bases and J by 5 bases, with 10 bases left in between. The DNA for the CDR3 is TGTGCCAGCCCCAGGAGGCATCAGCCCCAGCATTTT. It specifies CASPRRHQPQHF.

The CDR3, as DNA: TGTGCCAGTAGTGTTCTAGCGGGAGACACAGATACGCAGTATTTT. Residues: CASSVLAGDTDTQYF. The chain recombines TRBV19 with TRBJ2-3; TRBD2 agrees at 10 bases. Germline CDR1 and CDR2: LNHDA and SQIVND (reference sequence). J was trimmed by 2 bases and V by 5 bases; bases with no gene match: 4. The CDR3 extends over 15 amino acids.

The chain links TRBV7-9 to TRBJ2-4; TRBD2 is a possible D gene (5 bases). Germline V gene lookup returns CDR1 SEHNR and CDR2 FQNEAQ (reference sequence). V gave up 2 bases and J gave up 3 bases, with 14 bases separating them. The CDR3 loop spans 16 amino acids. CDR3 nucleotides: TGTGCCAGCAGCTTATCCCTCTCTAGCAGCAAAAACATTCAGTACTTC. Translated: CASSLSLSSSKNIQYF. The variable domain in full, with the rest retrieved from reference TRBV7-9 and TRBJ2-4, is DTGVSQNPRHKITKRGQNVTFRCDPISEHNRLYWYRQTLGQGPEFLTYFQNEAQLEKSRLLSDRFSAERPKGSFSTLEIQRTEQGDSAMYLCASSLSLSSSKNIQYFGAGTRLSVL.

The rearrangement uses TRBV30 and TRBJ2-1; 7 positions agree with TRBD1. CDR1 and CDR2 (germline): GTSNPN, SVGIG (reference sequence). The CDR3 runs 14 residues. The V gene end was trimmed by 6 bases and the J gene end by 0 bases; junction bases not matched to a gene: 5. The CDR3 DNA is TGTGCCTGCGAGACAGGGAGCTCCTACAATGAGCAGTTCTTC. This translates into CACETGSSYNEQFF.

The V call is TRBV6-5, the J call TRBJ2-3; 9 bases agree with TRBD1. Losses at the gene ends were 6 bases for V and 3 bases for J; bases not matched to a gene: 4. The CDR3 consists of 14 residues. Germline CDR1 is MNHEY and CDR2 is SVGAGI. CDR3 sequence reads: CASRRQGGTDTQYF. The DNA of the CDR3 is TGTGCCAGCAGGAGACAGGGGGGTACAGATACGCAGTATTTT.

The rearrangement uses TRBV25-1 and TRBJ1-1, with 7 bases identical to TRBD1. V was pared by 5 bases and J by 1 base, with 10 bases of the junction left unmatched. The CDR3 has 16 residues. Germline lookup yields CDR1 MGHDK and CDR2 SYGVNS. This CDR3 is CASSYQTGLPNTEAFF. Written as DNA, the CDR3 is TGTGCCAGCAGTTACCAGACAGGGCTGCCGAACACTGAAGCTTTCTTT. The entire variable domain, with the rest obtained from reference TRBV25-1 and TRBJ1-1, is as follows: EADIYQTPRYLVIGTGKKITLECSQTMGHDKMYWYQQDPGMELHLIHYSYGVNSTEKGDLSSESTVSRIRTEHFPLTLESARPSHTSQYLCASSYQTGLPNTEAFFGQGTRLTVV.

The chain combines TRBV11-2 with TRBJ1-2; D ambiguous. V gave up 0 bases and J gave up 2 bases, with 7 bases separating them. The CDR3 loop spans 14 amino acids. Germline V CDR1 and CDR2: SGHAT, FQNNGV. The CDR3 nucleotides read TGTGCCAGCAGCTTAGATCACGGGAACTATGGCTACACCTTC. It codes for CASSLDHGNYGYTF.

This clone was detected once. The chain joins TRBV18 to TRBJ1-5; 7 positions match TRBD1. The CDR3 length is 14 residues. Germline CDR1 reads KGHSH; CDR2 reads LQKENI. V was pared by 4 bases and J by 3 bases, with 3 bases of the junction left unmatched. CDR3 DNA: TGTGCCAGCTCACTCGGGACAGTCAATCAGCCCCAGCATTTT. This translates into CASSLGTVNQPQHF.

The chain carries TRBV4-3 and TRBJ2-7, with 8 bases fitting TRBD1. Trimming at V came to 0 bases and at J to 0 bases, leaving 4 bases not matched to a gene. Germline V lookup: CDR1 LGHNA, CDR2 YSLEER. This CDR3 has 16 amino acids. The CDR3 loop reads CASSQERTGSSYEQYF. The CDR3 DNA follows: TGCGCCAGCAGCCAAGAGAGGACAGGGAGCTCCTACGAGCAGTACTTC.

The DNA of the CDR3 is TGTGCCAGCAGTTACTACGGGACAACTTACGAGCAGTACTTC. This translates into CASSYYGTTYEQYF. This chain uses TRBV6-2 or TRBV6-3 with TRBJ2-7; tentatively, D is TRBD1 (6 bases). The CDR3 is made up of 14 amino acids. V was pared by 1 base and J by 4 bases, with 11 bases between. Per the germline V gene, CDR1 is MNHEY and CDR2 is SVGEGT.

In DNA, the CDR3 is TGCGCCAGCAGCCAAGAACGAGCTGGAAACACCATATATTTT. This codes for CASSQERAGNTIYF. This sequence joins TRBV4-1 and TRBJ1-3; no firm D call. Germline V gene lookup returns CDR1 MGHRA and CDR2 YSYEKL. The germline V and J ends were trimmed by 0 bases and 2 bases, with 5 bases remaining between them. The length of the CDR3 is 14 residues.

The rearrangement uses TRBV16 and TRBJ2-1; D might be TRBD2 (5 bases). Germline CDR1 reads KGHSY; CDR2 reads FQNENV. V was pared by 4 bases and J by 8 bases, with 18 bases between. The CDR3 extends over 15 amino acids. The CDR3 region is CASSPATGLSDEQFF. As DNA, the CDR3 is TGTGCCAGCAGCCCCGCAACGGGGTTAAGCGATGAGCAGTTCTTC.

The gene calls are TRBV30 and TRBJ1-2, with a weak D call TRBD1 (6 bases). The CDR3 is 14 amino acids. Germline assignment: CDR1 GTSNPN and CDR2 SVGIG (reference sequence). The germline V and J ends were trimmed by 0 bases and 8 bases, with 16 bases remaining between them. CDR3 nucleotide sequence: TGTGCCTGGAGTGTTTTTGGGGGCCACGGGGGCTACACCTTC. The encoded protein is CAWSVFGGHGGYTF. The complete variable domain, with remaining parts taken from reference TRBV30 and TRBJ1-2, reads SQTIHQWPATLVQPVGSPLSLECTVEGTSNPNLYWYRQAAGRGLQLLFYSVGIGQISSEVPQNLSASRPQDRQFILSSKKLLLSDSGFYLCAWSVFGGHGGYTFGSGTRLTVV.

This clone was picked up one time. The rearrangement uses TRBV9 and TRBJ2-3; 9 bases are shared with TRBD2. In germline, CDR1 is SGDLS, CDR2 YYNGEE. This CDR3 is 18 amino acids long. After removal of 3 bases from V and 2 bases from J, the junction contained 13 bases not matched to a gene. The CDR3 loop reads CASSDQSGTSLNTDTQYF. CDR3 nucleotides: TGTGCCAGCAGCGATCAATCCGGGACTAGCCTTAACACAGATACGCAGTATTTT.

The chain joins TRBV18 to TRBJ1-2, with 8 bases identical to TRBD1. CDR3 size: 15 residues. Germline V gene sequence: CDR1 KGHSH, CDR2 LQKENI. Trimming took 2 bases from V and 5 from J; bases not matched to a gene: 7. This CDR3 is CASSPGQGLTYGYTF. The CDR3 region has the DNA TGTGCCAGCTCACCAGGACAGGGCTTGACTTATGGCTACACCTTC.

V gene TRBV6-2 or TRBV6-3 combines with J gene TRBJ2-4, with TRBD1 identical over 8 bases. CDR3 length equals 18 residues. V dropped 2 bases and J dropped 3; count of bases not matched to a gene: 12. CDR1 and CDR2 from the germline V gene are MNHEY and SVGEGT. The CDR3 loop is CASSYPPTGVFYKNIQYF. The CDR3 coding sequence is TGTGCCAGCAGTTACCCGCCGACAGGGGTATTTTACAAAAACATTCAGTACTTC.